The 19 T cell receptor beta chains presented below share a single source sample, sequenced in a study. In TCRdb, the reads were re-called with MiXCR into one record per CDR3 protein. The repertoire holds around 15,000 distinct CDR3 sequences, about 35% seen once, with 15% to 20% in the top ten. The specimen was blood. These TCRs come from a human donor.

The rearrangement joins TRBV28 to TRBJ2-5; D is possibly TRBD2 (6 bases). This CDR3 contains 15 residues. V lost 5 bases, J lost 7 bases, and 20 bases lay in between. Per the germline V gene, CDR1 is MDHEN and CDR2 is SYDVKM. In DNA, the CDR3 is TGTGCCAGCAGTCCTACATCGCCATGGAGGGTGACCCAGTACTTC. Translation gives CASSPTSPWRVTQYF.

The chain has TRBV4-2 and TRBJ1-5, with D possibly being TRBD1 (6 bases). This CDR3 region has 13 residues. CDR1 and CDR2 (germline): LGHNA, YNFKEQ. Trimming cost V 0 bases and J 6 bases, with 6 bases left between them. The CDR3 spells CASSQEQGQPQHF. Written as DNA, the CDR3 is TGTGCCAGCAGCCAAGAACAGGGTCAGCCCCAGCATTTT.

This clonotype turned up a few times. A much bigger clone sits one base away, suggesting this may be a read error. The chain recombines TRBV2 with TRBJ2-7; D gene unclear. With 9 bases removed from V and 7 bases from J, the gap between germline ends came to 10 bases. The CDR3 has 10 residues. Germline lookup yields CDR1 SNHLY and CDR2 FYNNEI. CDR3 loop: CARDGNEQYF. DNA for the CDR3: TGTGCCAGAGATGGCAATGAGCAGTACTTC. Filled out from reference TRBV2 and TRBJ2-7, the complete variable domain reads EPEVTQTPSHQVTQMGQEVILRCVPISNHLYFYWYRQILGQKVEFLVSFYNNEISEKSEIFDDQFSVERPDGSNFTLKIRSTKLEDSAMYFCARDGNEQYFGPGTRLTVT.

By share, this clonotype counts as medium-sized. The gene calls are TRBV29-1 and TRBJ2-7; tentatively, D is TRBD1 or TRBD2 (5 bases each). This CDR3 has 12 amino acids. The germline CDR1 and CDR2 sequences are SQVTM and ANQGSEA. V dropped 5 bases and J dropped 3 bases, with 11 bases sitting between them. The CDR3 nucleotides are TGCAGCGTTACCTGGGGGATCTACGAGCAGTACTTC. It encodes CSVTWGIYEQYF.

This clonotype was observed at least ten times. V is TRBV5-1 and J is TRBJ1-1; D is uncertain. Germline V gene lookup returns CDR1 SGHRS and CDR2 YFSETQ. CDR3 size: 14 residues. Trimming removed 1 base from V and 2 bases from J, with 9 bases in between. The CDR3 region is CASSLKDYNTEAFF. CDR3 nucleotides: TGCGCCAGCAGCTTGAAAGATTACAACACTGAAGCTTTCTTT.

This clonotype was seen at least ten times. The V call is TRBV4-2, the J call TRBJ2-3; unclear D gene. Trimming shortened V by 0 bases and J by 8 bases, and 9 bases separated the two germline ends. The CDR3 contains 13 residues. Germline CDR1 is LGHNA and CDR2 is YNFKEQ. The CDR3 is CASSQDPAGTQYF. CDR3 sequence (DNA): TGTGCCAGCAGCCAAGATCCAGCTGGTACGCAGTATTTT.

The V call is TRBV9, the J call TRBJ2-1; maybe TRBD1 (6 bases). Trimming removed 3 bases from V and 10 bases from J, with 20 bases in between. The germline CDR1 and CDR2 sequences are SGDLS and YYNGEE. This CDR3 region has 15 residues. As DNA, the CDR3 is TGTGCCAGCAGCGAAAACCGAGACAGGACCGGGGAGCAGTTCTTC. Amino acid sequence: CASSENRDRTGEQFF.

By share of the sample, this clonotype is medium-sized. The CDR3 DNA sequence: TGTGCCAGCTCACCCGGGTACCGGAGCGAGCAGTACTTC. Translating it yields CASSPGYRSEQYF. This sequence joins TRBV18 and TRBJ2-7; D gene uncertain. Germline lookup yields CDR1 KGHSH and CDR2 LQKENI. V was shortened by 3 bases and J by 6 bases, with 12 bases between the two germline ends. The CDR3 contains 13 residues.

The CDR3 DNA reads TGTGCCAGCAGACCCCCCATGAACACTGAAGCTTTCTTT. Its protein product is CASRPPMNTEAFF. J is TRBJ1-1 and V is TRBV6-2 or TRBV6-3; D is unclear. Germline lookup yields CDR1 MNHEY and CDR2 SVGEGT. V was cut by 6 bases and J by 0 bases, with 8 bases left in between. This CDR3 is built from 13 residues.

This clonotype occurred many times. The chain carries TRBV4-3 and TRBJ1-4; perhaps TRBD1 as D (6 bases). The germline V gene encodes CDR1 LGHNA and CDR2 YSLEER. The CDR3 runs to 18 residues. Trimming removed 0 bases at V and 0 bases at J, with 14 bases between. The CDR3 DNA is TGCGCCAGCAGCCAAGATAGAAGGGACACCTCAACTAATGAAAAACTGTTTTTT. Its protein is CASSQDRRDTSTNEKLFF.

This clonotype was detected many times. This chain uses TRBV30 with TRBJ1-5; D gene unclear. Germline V gene data show CDR1 as GTSNPN and CDR2 as SVGIG (reference sequence). V shed 3 bases and J shed 6 bases, with 12 bases lying between them. This CDR3 has 13 amino acids. Here the CDR3 DNA reads TGTGCCTGGAGCGCCCAGGAAAGTCAGCCCCAGCATTTT. It translates to CAWSAQESQPQHF.

With respect to this clonotype: This sequence may be a read error, since a much larger clone differs from it by one base. This sequence joins TRBV29-1 and TRBJ1-2; maybe TRBD1 (6 bases). Per the germline V gene, CDR1 is SQVTM and CDR2 is ANQGSEA. The CDR3 is 15 amino acids. V shed 4 bases and J shed 7 bases, with 22 bases lying between them. The CDR3 nucleotides are TGCAGCGTTGGGTCAGGGGCGCGCGCCATACGTGGCTACACCTTC. The encoded protein is CSVGSGARAIRGYTF.

The V call is TRBV18, the J call TRBJ1-2, with D tentatively TRBD1 (6 bases). This CDR3 comprises 15 residues. With 3 bases removed from V and 2 bases from J, the gap between germline ends came to 13 bases. Germline values: CDR1 KGHSH, CDR2 LQKENI. DNA of the CDR3: TGTGCCAGCTCACCTAAACAGGGCTCGAACTATGGCTACACCTTC. Its translation is CASSPKQGSNYGYTF.

This clonotype appeared many times. The chain has TRBV18 and TRBJ2-2, with unresolved D. Germline V lookup: CDR1 KGHSH, CDR2 LQKENI. Trimming removed 2 bases at V and 1 base at J, with 8 bases between. The CDR3 is made up of 15 amino acids. CDR3: CASSPDILNTGELFF. CDR3 in DNA: TGTGCCAGCTCACCAGACATCTTGAACACCGGGGAGCTGTTTTTT.

By proportion, this clonotype is medium-sized. The J gene is TRBJ1-4, the V gene TRBV4-2; 8 bases agree with TRBD1. The junction had 7 bases not matched to a gene; V was cut back by 5 bases and J by 8 bases. The CDR3 contains 14 residues. Germline V gives CDR1 LGHNA, CDR2 YNFKEQ. Written as DNA, the CDR3 is TGTGCCAGCAGCAAGACAGGGGTGGAAGAAAAACTGTTTTTT. It specifies CASSKTGVEEKLFF.

The chain links TRBV14 to TRBJ2-1; TRBD1 aligns across 8 bases. The CDR3 extends over 18 amino acids. V lost 4 bases to trimming and J lost 0 bases; unmatched junction nucleotides: 11. Germline assignment: CDR1 SGHDN and CDR2 FVKESK. CDR3 loop: CASSPLADRAGSYNEQFF. The DNA for the CDR3 is TGTGCCAGCAGCCCTCTGGCGGACAGGGCCGGCTCCTACAATGAGCAGTTCTTC.

This clonotype was recorded at least ten times. The rearrangement joins TRBV18 to TRBJ2-3; D may be TRBD1 (5 bases). The CDR3 runs to 14 residues. Germline values: CDR1 KGHSH, CDR2 LQKENI. V lost 4 bases and J lost 5, with 13 bases in between. The CDR3 bases are TGTGCCAGCTCACAGGGGCTAACAGGAGATACGCAGTATTTT. Its protein is CASSQGLTGDTQYF.

This clonotype was found many times. The J gene is TRBJ2-7, the V gene TRBV12-2; TRBD1, the D gene given by the table, was not confirmed from the DNA. TRBV12-2 is a listed pseudogene. The CDR3 covers 16 residues. DNA of the CDR3: TGTGCAAGTCGCCTCATGCCCCGACAGGGAAGATACGAGCAGTACTTC. It specifies CASRLMPRQGRYEQYF.

This clonotype has at least ten counts. The rearrangement joins TRBV4-2 to TRBJ1-5; D not resolved. This CDR3 comprises 15 residues. The V end was cut by 0 bases, the J end by 5 bases, with 11 bases between. Germline assignment: CDR1 LGHNA and CDR2 YNFKEQ. The chain's CDR3 is CASSQDRASHQPQHF. Written as DNA, the CDR3 is TGTGCCAGCAGCCAAGATCGAGCAAGCCATCAGCCCCAGCATTTT.